The present entry profiles one TCR beta chain with its context. The antigen is not known. This CDR3 contains 14 residues. Trimming at V came to 5 bases and at J to 7 bases, leaving 5 bases not matched to a gene. The germline V gene has CDR1 SEHNR and CDR2 FQNEAQ (reference sequence). PCR amplification relied on 60 Vbeta primers (plus 13 Jbeta primers). Sequencing used immunoSEQ multiplex PCR; TCRdb keeps in-frame clones, though not all of them. The sample comprises 200,000 to 250,000 clones, 80% to 90% of which are singletons, and roughly 0.99% rests with the top ten. These data come from a study of cytomegalovirus exposure and HLA in healthy donors. Study observations and caveats: Follow-up analysis found HLA locus-dependent TCR association rates, highest for DRB1 and lowest for HLA-C.

The rearrangement links TRBV7-9 to TRBJ1-5, with TRBD1 matching over 10 bases. Sequencing was performed on PBMCs. The clonotype comes from a woman between 18 and 30 years old in good health and CMV-seronegative. The CDR3 DNA follows: TGTGCCAGCAGCACGGACAGGGGGGAACAGCCCCAGCATTTT. This translates into CASSTDRGEQPQHF.